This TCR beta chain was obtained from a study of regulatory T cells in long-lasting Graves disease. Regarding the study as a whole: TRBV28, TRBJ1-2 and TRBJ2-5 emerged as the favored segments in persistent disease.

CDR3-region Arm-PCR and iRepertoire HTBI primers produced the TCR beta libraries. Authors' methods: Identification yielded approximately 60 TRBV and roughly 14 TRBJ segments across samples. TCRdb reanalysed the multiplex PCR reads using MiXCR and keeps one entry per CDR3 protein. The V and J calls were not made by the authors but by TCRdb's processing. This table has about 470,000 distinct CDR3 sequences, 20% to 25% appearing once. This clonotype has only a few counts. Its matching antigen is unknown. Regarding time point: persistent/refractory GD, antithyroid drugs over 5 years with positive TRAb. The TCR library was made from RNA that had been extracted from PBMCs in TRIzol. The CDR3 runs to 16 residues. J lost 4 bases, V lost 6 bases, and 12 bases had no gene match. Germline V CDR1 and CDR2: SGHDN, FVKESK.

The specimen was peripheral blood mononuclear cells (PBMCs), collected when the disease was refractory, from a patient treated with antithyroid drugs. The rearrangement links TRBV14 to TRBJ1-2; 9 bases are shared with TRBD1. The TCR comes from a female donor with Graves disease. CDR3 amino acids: CASSPDRGAMSYGYTF. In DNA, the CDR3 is TGTGCCAGCAGTCCGGACAGGGGTGCAATGAGCTATGGCTACACCTTC.